The 31 T cell receptor beta chains below all came from one sample that was sequenced in a study of T-cell memory formation after mild COVID-19 (TCRdb year 2021). Library creation used 5' RACE. The listed sequencing device is Illumina NovaSeq 6000. TCRdb reprocessing: public reads trimmed at Q25 with fastp, clones called with MiXCR, in-frame beta chains kept. Rows are combined by CDR3 protein, so each entry shows the most common genes and DNA. The sample profile shows 210,000 or so distinct CDR3 sequences; about 10% of them were found once. The top ten clones comprise 2.5% to 3.5% of the sample. The sequenced sample consisted of PBMCs or a T cell subset sorted from them (not recorded which). These receptors were taken from a young man who had mild COVID-19 (a few samples of this study predate the infection). The sample titles of this study are shuffled in the database, so cell type and time point are left out; the donor was told from shared clones.

This clonotype was observed many times. The gene calls are TRBV4-2 and TRBJ1-5; D gene uncertain. V was trimmed by 0 bases and J by 7 bases, leaving 10 bases between them. Per germline, CDR1 LGHNA and CDR2 YNFKEQ. The CDR3 totals 14 residues. The CDR3 sequence is CASSQEEGAQPQHF. CDR3 sequence (DNA): TGTGCCAGCAGCCAAGAGGAGGGAGCCCAGCCCCAGCATTTT.

V and J are TRBV6-5 and TRBJ2-7; 8 bases are shared with TRBD1. CDR1 and CDR2 (germline): MNHEY, SVGAGI. V dropped 5 bases and J dropped 0; count of bases not matched to a gene: 6. There are 15 residues in the CDR3. CDR3 residues: CASSRDRTLSYEQYF. The CDR3, as DNA: TGTGCCAGCAGTCGGGACAGGACCCTCTCCTACGAGCAGTACTTC.

The sample holds many counts of this clonotype. This chain links TRBV7-9 with TRBJ1-6, with D possibly being TRBD1 (5 bases). Between the trimmed V and J ends, which lost 1 base and 5 bases, there was a span of 9 bases. The CDR3 runs to 15 residues. The germline CDR1 and CDR2 sequences are SEHNR and FQNEAQ (reference sequence). As DNA, the CDR3 is TGTGCCAGCAGCTTAGAGGGCAGGGATAATTCACCCCTCCACTTT. This codes for CASSLEGRDNSPLHF. The full variable domain, in which reference TRBV7-9 and TRBJ1-6 provide the parts outside the CDR3, is DTGVSQNPRHKITKRGQNVTFRCDPISEHNRLYWYRQTLGQGPEFLTYFQNEAQLEKSRLLSDRFSAERPKGSFSTLEIQRTEQGDSAMYLCASSLEGRDNSPLHFGNGTRLTVT.

A few counts support this clonotype. This chain links TRBV29-1 with TRBJ1-2, with a tentative D call TRBD1 (6 bases). The CDR3 spans 12 residues. The germline V and J ends were trimmed by 3 bases and 4 bases, with 9 bases remaining between them. The germline gives CDR1 SQVTM, CDR2 ANQGSEA. CDR3 region: CSVDVRGYGYTF. The CDR3 DNA reads TGCAGCGTTGACGTCAGGGGCTATGGCTACACCTTC.

The chain recombines TRBV24-1 with TRBJ1-1, with a possible D match to TRBD1 (5 bases). In germline, CDR1 is KGHDR, CDR2 SFDVKD. The V and J ends lost 3 bases and 10 bases respectively, with 11 bases between them. This CDR3 is 12 amino acids long. CDR3 in amino acids: CATSDKWGSAFF. In nucleotides, the CDR3 is TGTGCCACCAGTGATAAATGGGGGTCAGCTTTCTTT.

The CDR3 region is CSAVTGTLPEAFF. The CDR3 nucleotides are TGCAGTGCCGTCACCGGGACACTTCCTGAAGCTTTCTTT. This chain joins TRBV20-1 and TRBJ1-1, with D possibly matching TRBD1 (6 bases). The V end was cut by 6 bases, the J end by 6 bases, with 17 bases between. Germline CDR1 is DFQATT and CDR2 is SNEGSKA (reference sequence). The CDR3 consists of 13 residues.

There are a few counts of this clonotype. DNA for the CDR3: TGTGCCAGCAGAGAACAGGGGGCCTTCCAAGAGACCCAGTACTTC. This sequence encodes CASREQGAFQETQYF. This chain joins TRBV7-8 and TRBJ2-5, with TRBD1 identical over 9 bases. J gave up 1 base and V 6 bases, and 6 bases lay outside the gene matches. Germline CDR1 is SGHVS and CDR2 is FQNEAQ. There are 15 residues in the CDR3.

V and J are TRBV7-9 and TRBJ1-3, with D perhaps matching TRBD1 (5 bases). Germline CDR1 and CDR2: SEHNR and FQNEAQ (reference sequence). This CDR3 has 15 amino acids. Trimming shortened V by 3 bases and J by 9 bases, and 18 bases separated the two germline ends. The CDR3 region is CASSFGRGDVSTIYF. In nucleotides, the CDR3 is TGTGCCAGCAGCTTTGGACGTGGGGACGTCAGCACCATATATTTT.

The sample holds a few counts of this clonotype. The genes are TRBV4-1 and TRBJ2-3, with 11 bases aligning to TRBD2. Germline CDR1 MGHRA, CDR2 YSYEKL. The junction had 11 bases not matched to a gene; V was cut back by 4 bases and J by 2 bases. There are 18 residues in the CDR3. CDR3 coding DNA: TGCGCCAGCAGCCCCCCAACACCTAGCGGGGGGACCACAGATACGCAGTATTTT. Translated: CASSPPTPSGGTTDTQYF.

This clonotype was seen only a few times. The chain carries TRBV6-2 or TRBV6-3 and TRBJ1-2, with 7 bases identical to TRBD1. The CDR3 runs to 15 residues. Germline CDR1 MNHEY, CDR2 SVGEGT. The V segment lost 7 bases and the J segment 1 base; nucleotides outside the gene matches: 9. The CDR3 spells CASTMTGRDNYGYTF. In DNA form, the CDR3 reads TGTGCCAGCACGATGACAGGGAGGGATAACTATGGCTACACCTTC.

Ten or more counts support this clonotype. This rearrangement joins TRBV6-6 to TRBJ1-5; D is perhaps TRBD1 (6 bases). The CDR3 is made up of 14 amino acids. V lost 9 bases and J lost 4, with 16 bases in between. CDR1 and CDR2 (germline): MNHNY, SVGAGI (reference sequence). CDR3: CASSLQGGNQPQHF. The CDR3, as DNA: TGTGCCAGTTCACTCCAAGGGGGAAATCAGCCCCAGCATTTT.

The chain uses TRBV5-1 and TRBJ2-1; weak D call: TRBD2 (7 bases). The CDR3 is 14 residues long. V lost 1 base, J lost 7 bases, and 12 bases lay in between. Germline V gene sequence: CDR1 SGHRS, CDR2 YFSETQ. Here the CDR3 DNA reads TGCGCCAGCAGCTTGAATCGGGGGGCGAATGAGCAGTTCTTC. This translates into CASSLNRGANEQFF.

Notes on this clonotype: This may be a read error, as it is one base from a much larger clone. This chain uses TRBV6-4 with TRBJ2-1, with a tentative D call TRBD2 (7 bases). The germline V gene encodes CDR1 MRHNA and CDR2 SNTAGT. The CDR3 has 19 amino acids. CDR3 residues: CASSPGGAGAASSYTEQFF. CDR3 bases: TGTGCCAGCAGCCCCGGTGGGGCGGGGGCCGCGAGCTCCTACACTGAGCAGTTCTTC.

CDR3 nucleotides: TGCAGCGCCCGTAACAGGGGGCAGGTAAGACAGCCCCAGCATTTT. Its protein product is CSARNRGQVRQPQHF. The rearrangement links TRBV29-1 to TRBJ1-5, with 9 bases fitting TRBD1. From germline, CDR1 is SQVTM and CDR2 ANQGSEA. The CDR3 totals 15 residues. J was trimmed by 7 bases and V by 7 bases; bases with no gene match: 14.

By share, this clonotype counts as medium-sized. J is TRBJ1-2 and V is TRBV5-6; 7 nucleotides match TRBD1. V was clipped by 1 base and J by 4 bases; unmatched bases: 7. The germline V gene has CDR1 SGHDT and CDR2 YYEEEE. This CDR3 is built from 15 residues. The CDR3 nucleotides are TGTGCCAGCAGCTTGCCGGGACAGTTAACCTATGGCTACACCTTC. The encoded protein is CASSLPGQLTYGYTF.

CDR3 nucleotide sequence: TGTGCCAGCAGCCCTCTAATCGGAAACACCATATATTTT. It specifies CASSPLIGNTIYF. The rearrangement joins TRBV7-6 to TRBJ1-3, with unresolved D. This CDR3 comprises 13 residues. Germline lookup yields CDR1 SGHVS and CDR2 FNYEAQ. V gave up 5 bases and J gave up 4 bases, with 9 bases separating them.

This clonotype has more than one count but fewer than ten. The rearrangement links TRBV12-3 or TRBV12-4 to TRBJ2-3, with a possible D match to TRBD1 (6 bases). CDR3 length: 14 residues. The V end lost 6 bases, the J end lost 3 bases, and 13 bases lay between the germline ends. The CDR3 sequence is CASSLRTGTDTQYF. The CDR3 DNA sequence: TGTGCCAGCAGCCTCCGCACAGGGACAGATACGCAGTATTTT.

This clonotype was seen a handful of times. The chain is built from TRBV7-2 and TRBJ2-3, with D unclear. This CDR3 is 14 amino acids long. V gave up 0 bases and J gave up 4 bases, with 8 bases separating them. CDR1 and CDR2 (germline): SGHTA, FQGNSA. CDR3 coding DNA: TGTGCCAGCAGCTTAGCTTTTCTAGCAGATACGCAGTATTTT. Its translation: CASSLAFLADTQYF.

This clonotype has a handful of counts. This chain joins TRBV4-2 and TRBJ2-5; possible D gene TRBD2, 6 bases. Per the germline V gene, CDR1 is LGHNA and CDR2 is YNFKEQ. The V end was cut by 2 bases, the J end by 4 bases, with 14 bases between. The CDR3 spans 15 residues. CDR3 region: CASSQLVTSPETQYF. In DNA form, the CDR3 reads TGTGCCAGCAGCCAATTGGTCACTAGCCCAGAGACCCAGTACTTC.

This chain connects TRBV20-1 to TRBJ1-5; D not resolved. V lost 3 bases and J 0 bases, leaving 12 bases between the germline ends. Per germline, CDR1 DFQATT and CDR2 SNEGSKA (reference sequence). The CDR3 totals 15 residues. CDR3: CSARRKDYSNQPQHF. CDR3 nucleotide sequence: TGCAGTGCTAGGAGGAAGGACTATAGCAATCAGCCCCAGCATTTT.

This chain joins TRBV21-1 and TRBJ1-2; TRBD1, the D gene given by the table, was not confirmed from the DNA. TRBV21-1 is marked as a pseudogene. This CDR3 is 13 amino acids long. The CDR3 loop is CAGGNGFGYGYTF. The CDR3 DNA sequence: TGTGCCGGGGGAAATGGTTTTGGCTATGGCTACACCTTC.

V is TRBV12-3 or TRBV12-4 and J is TRBJ2-7; no firm D call. CDR3 size: 12 residues. The ends were cut back, 6 bases at V and 3 bases at J, with 9 bases in the middle. CDR3 bases: TGTGCCAGCAGCTTTAGAGGCTACGAGCAGTACTTC. Translated, it gives CASSFRGYEQYF.

This clonotype was seen a handful of times. The rearrangement uses TRBV6-2 or TRBV6-3 and TRBJ2-2; 8 bases fit TRBD2. Trimming at V came to 5 bases and at J to 0 bases, leaving 2 bases not matched to a gene. Germline lookup yields CDR1 MNHEY and CDR2 SVGEGT. The CDR3 sequence is 15 residues long. This CDR3 is CASSPGGANTGELFF. CDR3 bases: TGTGCCAGCAGTCCCGGGGGGGCGAACACCGGGGAGCTGTTTTTT.

J is TRBJ2-7 and V is TRBV5-1; 9 bases line up with TRBD2. Germline V CDR1 and CDR2: SGHRS, YFSETQ. This CDR3 is 14 amino acids long. V gave up 4 bases and J gave up 6 bases; unmatched junction bases: 8. CDR3 protein: CASSDSGGPPEQYF. In DNA form, the CDR3 reads TGCGCCAGCAGCGATAGCGGGGGCCCTCCCGAGCAGTACTTC.

The sample holds a few counts of this clonotype. The CDR3 loop is CATSDFRGRGETQYF. CDR3 DNA sequence: TGTGCCACCAGTGATTTCCGGGGTCGAGGGGAGACCCAGTACTTC. This chain links TRBV24-1 with TRBJ2-5, with D perhaps TRBD2 (5 bases). The germline V and J ends were trimmed by 1 base and 5 bases, with 13 bases remaining between them. The CDR3 runs to 15 residues. The germline V gene encodes CDR1 KGHDR and CDR2 SFDVKD.

This clonotype was detected ten times or more. The genes are TRBV6-1 and TRBJ2-7; D is unclear. V was shortened by 7 bases and J by 1 base, with 11 bases between the two germline ends. The CDR3 loop spans 13 amino acids. Germline CDR1 is MNHNS and CDR2 is SASEGT. CDR3: CASNRDMSYEQYF. The CDR3 DNA reads as TGTGCCAGCAACCGAGACATGTCCTACGAGCAGTACTTC.

This clonotype was counted a few times. The chain recombines TRBV9 with TRBJ1-2; D remains ambiguous. The V gene's germline CDR1 is SGDLS and CDR2 YYNGEE. Deletions cut 0 bases from V and 5 bases from J, with 5 bases between. CDR3 length: 12 residues. CDR3 in DNA: TGTGCCAGCAGCGTAGATCAATATGGCTACACCTTC. Its protein product is CASSVDQYGYTF.

This clonotype was recorded many times. The chain is built from TRBV5-1 and TRBJ1-2, with TRBD1 identical over 7 bases. After removal of 2 bases from V and 3 bases from J, the junction contained 1 base not matched to a gene. The V gene's germline CDR1 is SGHRS and CDR2 YFSETQ. The CDR3 has 13 residues. In DNA, the CDR3 is TGCGCCAGCAGCTTCACAGGGGACTATGGCTACACCTTC. Translating gives CASSFTGDYGYTF.

The table lists this clonotype with a few counts. The rearrangement joins TRBV19 to TRBJ2-7, with 8 bases aligning to TRBD1. Losses at the gene ends were 6 bases for V and 7 bases for J; bases not matched to a gene: 11. There are 14 residues in the CDR3. The V gene's germline CDR1 is LNHDA and CDR2 SQIVND (reference sequence). The CDR3, as DNA: TGTGCCAGTAGCCGCCAGACAGGGGTGGGTGAGCAGTACTTC. This codes for CASSRQTGVGEQYF.

The sample holds a few counts of this clonotype. The CDR3 loop is CASSATGYNEQFF. The CDR3 DNA sequence: TGTGCCAGCAGCGCTACAGGGTACAATGAGCAGTTCTTC. The chain combines TRBV7-9 with TRBJ2-1, with D possibly TRBD1 on 6 matching bases. CDR3 length: 13 amino acids. Germline CDR1 and CDR2: SEHNR and FQNEAQ (reference sequence). V shed 5 bases and J shed 4 bases, with 9 bases lying between them.

This clonotype occurred many times. This chain uses TRBV18 with TRBJ1-1; D unresolved. Germline V gives CDR1 KGHSH, CDR2 LQKENI. The CDR3 runs 13 residues. V lost 3 bases and J 1 base, leaving 6 bases between the germline ends. In nucleotides, the CDR3 is TGTGCCAGCTCACCGAGCGGGAACACTGAAGCTTTCTTT. Translating gives CASSPSGNTEAFF.